This T cell receptor beta chain was observed in a study of cytomegalovirus exposure and HLA in healthy donors. Primers included in the PCR were 60 Vbeta and 13 Jbeta primers. This table comes from immunoSEQ multiplex PCR, and its TCRdb copy is limited to in-frame clones, with some not included. The sample has 110,000 or so clones, 70% to 85% seen once. Study outcomes and limitations: A previous analysis found most TCR beta V segments productive roughly 87% or roughly 30% of the time.

Details on this clone: The antigen is not known.

The CDR3 consists of 16 residues. V shed 1 base and J 2 bases; nucleotides not matched to a gene: 2. Germline V gives CDR1 LGHNA, CDR2 YNFKEQ. This rearrangement joins TRBV4-2 to TRBJ2-3; 11 nucleotides align to TRBD1. Source material: PBMCs. The receptor comes from a young woman in good health and CMV-seronegative. The CDR3 is CASSQGTGGPTDTQYF. The CDR3 nucleotides are TGTGCCAGCAGCCAAGGGACAGGGGGCCCCACAGATACGCAGTATTTT.